These 2 T cell receptor beta chains came from one sample sequenced in a study of shared clonotypes between healthy human individuals. Sequencing used immunoSEQ multiplex PCR; TCRdb keeps in-frame clones, though not all of them. The sample yields about 2.5 million clones, around 92% seen once. Sequenced: naive CD4+ T cells from PBMCs. Subset noted: CD45RA+ positively selected. The source is a man in his late teens or twenties in good health. Some clones in this sample may be carry-over from other donors' samples.

This CDR3 is CASSRGGAPEAFF. The CDR3 DNA follows: TGTGCCAGCTCACGCGGGGGGGCCCCTGAAGCTTTCTTT. The J gene is TRBJ1-1, the V gene TRBV18; TRBD1 is a possible D gene (6 bases). The CDR3 covers 13 residues. Germline V gene lookup returns CDR1 KGHSH and CDR2 LQKENI. V lost 4 bases to trimming and J lost 6 bases, with 12 bases between them.

The chain carries TRBV5-1 and TRBJ2-2, with TRBD1 matching 10 bases. Germline values: CDR1 SGHRS, CDR2 YFSETQ. The V gene end was trimmed by 1 base and the J gene end by 4 bases; junction bases not matched to a gene: 10. The CDR3 runs to 18 residues. The CDR3 sequence is CASSLRPPGQGSTGELFF. CDR3 in DNA: TGCGCCAGCAGCTTGCGTCCGCCGGGACAGGGGTCCACCGGGGAGCTGTTTTTT.